These T cell receptor beta chains were read from a single sample in a study of cytomegalovirus exposure and HLA in healthy donors. Profiling relied on immunoSEQ multiplex PCR, and the TCRdb table lists in-frame clones only, not all of them. The table includes 95,000 to 150,000 clones, 78% detected once. What was sequenced was PBMCs. Receptors were obtained from a man aged 25-45 years in good health and CMV-seropositive. Each CDR3 is given with its conserved first and last residue. The D gene is left open where the match is weak. Clone sizes are given selectively: once, few, many, or a class where the clone is expanded.

D | J | V | size | DNA | CDR3
NA | TRBJ1-2 | TRBV6-5 | NA | TGTGCCAGCAGTTACTCGATTTTTCTTAGCTATGGCTACACCTTC | CASSYSIFLSYGYTF
TRBD1 | TRBJ1-1 | TRBV6-1 | once | TGTGCCAGCAGTGGGGACAGTTGGTCTGAAGCTTTCTTT | CASSGDSWSEAFF
NA | TRBJ2-5 | TRBV5-6 | NA | TGTGCCAGCAGCGTTCGGGGTAGGTTGAGGCAAGAGACCCAGTACTTC | CASSVRGRLRQETQYF
TRBD1 | TRBJ2-1 | TRBV28 | NA | TGTGCCAGCAGTTCAGGGGGCCACTACAATGAGCAGTTCTTC | CASSSGGHYNEQFF
TRBD2 | TRBJ2-1 | TRBV11-2 | NA | TGTGCCAGCAGCCCGCGTACTAGCGGCTACAATGAGCAGTTCTTC | CASSPRTSGYNEQFF
TRBD2 | TRBJ2-1 | TRBV6-4 | few | TGTGCCAGCAGCCGACTAGCTGAAAGCGATGAGCAGTTCTTC | CASSRLAESDEQFF
NA | TRBJ1-4 | TRBV6-6 | NA | TGTGCCAGCAGTTACTCGACTGGTCAGACTGGGGAAAAACTGTTTTTT | CASSYSTGQTGEKLFF
NA | TRBJ1-1 | TRBV27 | few | TGTGCCAGCAGCAACGGAGTGCGGACTGAAGCTTTCTTT | CASSNGVRTEAFF
TRBD1 | TRBJ2-2 | TRBV4-2 | NA | TGTGCCAGCAGCCCCGGGACAGCGAACACCGGGGAGCTGTTTTTT | CASSPGTANTGELFF
NA | TRBJ2-1 | TRBV5-6 | NA | TGTGCCAGCAGCCCGACGGGCAATGAGCAGTTCTTC | CASSPTGNEQFF
NA | TRBJ1-1 | TRBV4-2 | NA | TGTGCCAGCAGCCAAGAACAGAACACTGAAGCTTTCTTT | CASSQEQNTEAFF
NA | TRBJ2-7 | TRBV19 | NA | TGTGCCAGTAGCCTGACTAGGGGCTACGAGCAGTACTTC | CASSLTRGYEQYF
TRBD2 | TRBJ2-7 | TRBV4-2 | few | TGTGCCAGCAGCTTACTAGCGGCCGACGAGCAGTACTTC | CASSLLAADEQYF
NA | TRBJ1-1 | TRBV30 | NA | TGTGCCTGGAGTGTAGGGGTGAACACTGAAGCTTTCTTT | CAWSVGVNTEAFF
NA | TRBJ1-1 | TRBV10-3 | NA | TGTGCCATCAGTGAGTCGTGGGAGCGGGGGACTGAAGCTTTCTTT | CAISESWERGTEAFF
NA | TRBJ1-2 | TRBV27 | NA | TGTGCCAGCAGTCCAGGGCCTAACTATGGCTACACCTTC | CASSPGPNYGYTF
TRBD1 | TRBJ2-7 | TRBV9 | NA | TGTGCCAGCAGTCCCCCGGGACAGGGGGTTTACGAGCAGTACTTC | CASSPPGQGVYEQYF
NA | TRBJ1-2 | TRBV4-1 | NA | TGCGCCAGCAGCCCCAGGGAAGACTATGGCTACACCTTC | CASSPREDYGYTF
TRBD2 | TRBJ2-5 | TRBV6-1 | NA | TGTGCCAGCAGTGAAAGCGGGGTGACGGACCAAGAGACCCAGTACTTC | CASSESGVTDQETQYF
NA | TRBJ2-7 | TRBV29-1 | NA | TGCAGCGTTGGATCCCCCAGGGGCGAGCAGTACTTC | CSVGSPRGEQYF
TRBD2 | TRBJ2-1 | TRBV10-3 | NA | TGTGCCATCAGTGAGGGACTAGCGGATTACAATGAGCAGTTCTTC | CAISEGLADYNEQFF
TRBD1 | TRBJ1-2 | TRBV9 | once | TGTGCCAGCAGGGGGACAGCCCACTATGGCTACACCTTC | CASRGTAHYGYTF
NA | TRBJ2-3 | TRBV5-1 | NA | TGCGCCAGCAGCTTGCCGGGGGATACGCAGTATTTT | CASSLPGDTQYF
TRBD1 | TRBJ1-1 | TRBV18 | NA | TGTGCCAGCTCGACAGGGGGAGACACTGAAGCTTTCTTT | CASSTGGDTEAFF
TRBD1 | TRBJ2-5 | TRBV7-6 | NA | TGTGCCAGCAGCAAGACAGGGAATCAAGAGACCCAGTACTTC | CASSKTGNQETQYF
NA | TRBJ1-1 | TRBV5-4 | NA | TGTGCCAGCAGCTTGGGGACAGCGAACACTGAAGCTTTCTTT | CASSLGTANTEAFF
TRBD2 | TRBJ2-1 | TRBV30 | few | TGTGCCTCCCAAACCGGGACTAGCTCGTACAATGAGCAGTTCTTC | CASQTGTSSYNEQFF
TRBD1 | TRBJ2-1 | TRBV7-2 | few | TGTGCCAGCAGCTCGGAACTTCAACAGGGGCGACTTTACAATGAGCAGTTCTTC | CASSSELQQGRLYNEQFF
NA | TRBJ2-7 | TRBV11-2 | NA | TGTGCCAGCAGCTTAGCAGCCTCTAGCTCCTACGAGCAGTACTTC | CASSLAASSSYEQYF
NA | TRBJ2-7 | TRBV10-1 | NA | TGCGCCAGCAGTGATCGAGAGAACTTCTACGAGCAGTACTTC | CASSDRENFYEQYF
NA | TRBJ1-3 | TRBV7-8 | NA | TGTGCCAGCAGCTTAGGAGGGTTGGGAAACACCATATATTTT | CASSLGGLGNTIYF
TRBD1 | TRBJ1-2 | TRBV11-1 | NA | TGTGCCAGCAGCGACAGGGGGCGGGGCTATGGCTACACCTTC | CASSDRGRGYGYTF
NA | TRBJ2-7 | TRBV10-2 | NA | TGCGCCAGCAGGGTCGGGGCGGGGGAGCAGTACTTC | CASRVGAGEQYF
NA | TRBJ2-1 | TRBV30 | NA | TGTGCCTGGATCGGCGGGCGAAGCTCCTACAATGAGCAGTTCTTC | CAWIGGRSSYNEQFF
NA | TRBJ2-7 | TRBV10-3 | NA | TGTGCCATCAAGGGAGGCCAGACCTACGAGCAGTACTTC | CAIKGGQTYEQYF
NA | TRBJ2-7 | TRBV28 | NA | TGTGCCAGCAGTCTACTCGGGTCTCTCTACGAGCAGTACTTC | CASSLLGSLYEQYF
TRBD1 | TRBJ1-2 | TRBV28 | NA | TGTGCCAGCAGTCCAACCGGGACAGAGCGAGGCTATGGCTACACCTTC | CASSPTGTERGYGYTF
NA | TRBJ1-6 | TRBV7-2 | NA | TGTGCCAGCAGCTTTGGGCCTACCTCCTATAATTCACCCCTCCACTTT | CASSFGPTSYNSPLHF
NA | TRBJ1-5 | TRBV15 | NA | TGTGCCACCAGCAGGGCCAGGGGTAGCAATCAGCCCCAGCATTTT | CATSRARGSNQPQHF
TRBD2 | TRBJ2-2 | TRBV7-8 | NA | TGTGCCAGCAGCTCGAAGAGCGGGAGGGCGAACACCGGGGAGCTGTTTTTT | CASSSKSGRANTGELFF
TRBD2 | TRBJ2-1 | TRBV7-3 | once | TGTGCCAGCAGCTCCACCGGGACTAGCGGGAGCGATGAGCAGTTCTTC | CASSSTGTSGSDEQFF
TRBD2 | TRBJ2-2 | TRBV28 | NA | TGTGCCAGCAGTCTCCGGACTAGCGGGGGCGCGAACACCGGGGAGCTGTTTTTT | CASSLRTSGGANTGELFF
NA | TRBJ1-3 | TRBV7-9 | NA | TGTGCCAGCAGCTTAGTGGGCAGCAGGATCGGAAACACCATATATTTT | CASSLVGSRIGNTIYF
TRBD2 | TRBJ2-1 | TRBV4-2 | NA | TGTGCCAGCAGCCAATCCGCCCAGGGAGGGGTCGGCAATGAGCAGTTCTTC | CASSQSAQGGVGNEQFF
NA | TRBJ1-2 | TRBV7-9 | NA | TGTGCCAGCAGCTTAGTCCAGGGTGTGGACTATGGCTACACCTTC | CASSLVQGVDYGYTF
TRBD1 | TRBJ2-3 | TRBV9 | NA | TGTGCCAGCAGCGTCCAGACAGGGGGCAACACAGATACGCAGTATTTT | CASSVQTGGNTDTQYF
NA | TRBJ2-4 | TRBV4-3 | NA | TGCGCCAGCAGCCAAGAACAGGGAGCCAAAAACATTCAGTACTTC | CASSQEQGAKNIQYF
NA | TRBJ1-2 | TRBV7-2 | NA | TGTGCCAGCAGCCCACAGATTTCCTCTAACTATGGCTACACCTTC | CASSPQISSNYGYTF
TRBD2 | TRBJ2-7 | TRBV15 | few | TGTGCCACCAGCAGAGATCGGGGAGGGCTGGCATACGAGCAGTACTTC | CATSRDRGGLAYEQYF
NA | TRBJ2-3 | TRBV11-2 | NA | TGTGCCAGCAGCTTAAACGGCGGGATGATTCCAGATACGCAGTATTTT | CASSLNGGMIPDTQYF
NA | TRBJ2-1 | TRBV25-1 | once | TGTGCCAGCAGTGTTGTCGGTGAGCAGTTCTTC | CASSVVGEQFF
TRBD1 | TRBJ2-3 | TRBV25-1 | NA | TGTGCCAGCAGTGAAGAGGGGGCTAGTTTTACAGATACGCAGTATTTT | CASSEEGASFTDTQYF
TRBD2 | TRBJ2-2 | TRBV9 | NA | TGTGCCAGCAGCAGAGGACTAGCGGTGAACACCGGGGAGCTGTTTTTT | CASSRGLAVNTGELFF
NA | TRBJ2-7 | TRBV4-2 | few | TGTGCCAGCAGAAGTGCAGTAACCTACGAGCAGTACTTC | CASRSAVTYEQYF
TRBD1 | TRBJ1-2 | TRBV4-2 | NA | TGTGCCAGCAGCCAACCCTCCGGGACAGGACGGTTTCTTGTTAGCTATGGCTACACCTTC | CASSQPSGTGRFLVSYGYTF